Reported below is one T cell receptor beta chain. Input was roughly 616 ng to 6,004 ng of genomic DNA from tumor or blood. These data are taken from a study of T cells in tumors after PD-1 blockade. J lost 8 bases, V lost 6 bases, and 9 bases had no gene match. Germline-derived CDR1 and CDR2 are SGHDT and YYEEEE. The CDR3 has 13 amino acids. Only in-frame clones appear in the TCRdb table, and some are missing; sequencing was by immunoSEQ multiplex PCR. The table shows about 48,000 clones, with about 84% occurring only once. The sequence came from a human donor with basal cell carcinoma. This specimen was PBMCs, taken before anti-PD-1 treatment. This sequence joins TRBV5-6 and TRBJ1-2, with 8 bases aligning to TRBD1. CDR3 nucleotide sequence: TGTGCCAGCAACTTTGACAGGGGTCACGGCTACACCTTC. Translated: CASNFDRGHGYTF.